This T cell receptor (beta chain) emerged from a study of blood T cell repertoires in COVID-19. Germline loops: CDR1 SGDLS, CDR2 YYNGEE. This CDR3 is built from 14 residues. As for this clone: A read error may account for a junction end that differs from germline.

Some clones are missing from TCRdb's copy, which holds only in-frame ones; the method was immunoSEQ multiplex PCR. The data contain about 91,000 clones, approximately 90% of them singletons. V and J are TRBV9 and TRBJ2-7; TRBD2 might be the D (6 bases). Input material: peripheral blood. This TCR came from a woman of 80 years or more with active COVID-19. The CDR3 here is CASSVRGLWAGPHF. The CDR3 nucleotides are TGTGCCAGCAGCGTAAGGGGCCTCTGGGCGGGACCGCACTTC.